This record looks at one TCR beta chain sequence and its context. The data derive from a study of blood T cell repertoires in COVID-19. Study in general: Italy, Spain and the United States were the sources of the convalescent and acute COVID-19 samples. Nucleic acid was either cDNA or gDNA, and it came from T cells, B-cell-depleted T cells, or PBMCs.

The CDR3 is 14 amino acids. Per the germline V gene, CDR1 is SGHTA and CDR2 is FQGNSA. Trimming removed 6 bases at V and 5 bases at J, with 16 bases between. In the original analysis: The authors estimated nucleated cell counts from reference gene primer amplification. Assay used: immunoSEQ multiplex PCR; TCRdb lists only in-frame clones, some missing. V and J calls and clone size come straight from that table; D and trimming were deduced from the DNA. The sample records about 38,000 clones, nearly 90% being singletons. This clonotype originated in a man aged 70-80 years with active COVID-19. The genes are TRBV7-2 and TRBJ2-5; tentatively, D is TRBD2 (5 bases). Material for sequencing was peripheral blood. The CDR3 is CASSKSLGSETQYF. The CDR3 bases are TGTGCCAGCAGTAAAAGTCTAGGGAGCGAGACCCAGTACTTC.